Listed here are 3 T cell receptor beta chains from one sample, sequenced in a study of tumor-infiltrating lymphocytes in primary liver carcinoma. Co-extracted RNA and DNA came from roughly 20-30 mg of unsorted bulk tissue. Production of TCR beta cDNA used approximately 0.45 ug total RNA together with a constant-region primer. ARM-PCR was slightly modified, and three nested multiplex PCR rounds with it gave rise to the TCR beta libraries. The study ran its first two PCR rounds for 9 to 10 cycles each, using TRBV1-TRBV30 forward primers and a C-beta reverse primer. TCRdb reprocessed the multiplex PCR reads with MiXCR, giving one entry per CDR3 protein. In the table there are 95,000 to 100,000 distinct CDR3 sequences, about 67% of which are singletons. Input material: liver tumor tissue from sampling region 2. Subset of the sample: tumor region T2, inferior pole. Source of these receptors: a woman aged 55-75 years with primary liver carcinoma and hepatitis B virus infection.

The sample holds many counts of this clonotype. The gene calls are TRBV12-3 or TRBV12-4 and TRBJ2-5, with D possibly TRBD1 on 6 matching bases. The CDR3 is 15 amino acids. V dropped 5 bases and J dropped 1 base, with 14 bases sitting between them. CDR3 protein: CASSPGAGPQETQYF. DNA of the CDR3: TGTGCCAGCAGTCCAGGGGCCGGGCCCCAAGAGACCCAGTACTTC.

This clonotype was recorded at least ten times. This sequence joins TRBV6-1 and TRBJ2-7; a weak D match, TRBD2 (5 bases). Trimming took 5 bases from V and 6 from J, leaving 11 bases between them. The length of the CDR3 is 12 residues. Germline assignment: CDR1 MNHNS and CDR2 SASEGT. Here the CDR3 DNA reads TGTGCCAGCAGTCCCGGGATCCCCGAGCAGTACTTC. This gives the protein CASSPGIPEQYF.

This clonotype was observed a handful of times. Being one base from a much bigger clone, this may be a read error. The chain links TRBV6-5 to TRBJ1-1; no firm D call. V lost 2 bases to trimming and J lost 1 base, with 11 bases between them. The CDR3 has 15 amino acids. CDR1 and CDR2 (germline): MNHEY, SVGAGI. The CDR3 DNA reads TGTGCCAGCAGTTACAGCTTACGACAGAACACTGAAGCTTTCTTT. Amino acid sequence: CASSYSLRQNTEAFF.